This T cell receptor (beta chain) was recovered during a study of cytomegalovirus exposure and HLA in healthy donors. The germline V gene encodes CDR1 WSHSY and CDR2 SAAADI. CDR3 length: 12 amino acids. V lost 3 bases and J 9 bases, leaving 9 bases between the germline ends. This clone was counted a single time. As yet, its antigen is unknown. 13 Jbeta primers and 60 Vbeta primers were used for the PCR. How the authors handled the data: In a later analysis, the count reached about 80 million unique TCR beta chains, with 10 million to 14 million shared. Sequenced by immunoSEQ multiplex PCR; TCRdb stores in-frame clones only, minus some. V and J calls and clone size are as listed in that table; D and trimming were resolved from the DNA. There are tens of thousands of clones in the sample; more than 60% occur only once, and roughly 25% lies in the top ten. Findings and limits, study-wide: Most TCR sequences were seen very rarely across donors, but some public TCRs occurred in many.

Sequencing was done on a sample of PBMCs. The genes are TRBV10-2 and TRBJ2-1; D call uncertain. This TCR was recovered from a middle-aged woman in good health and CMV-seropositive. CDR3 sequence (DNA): TGCGCCAGCAGTGACCACTACGGTGAGCAGTTCTTC. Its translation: CASSDHYGEQFF.